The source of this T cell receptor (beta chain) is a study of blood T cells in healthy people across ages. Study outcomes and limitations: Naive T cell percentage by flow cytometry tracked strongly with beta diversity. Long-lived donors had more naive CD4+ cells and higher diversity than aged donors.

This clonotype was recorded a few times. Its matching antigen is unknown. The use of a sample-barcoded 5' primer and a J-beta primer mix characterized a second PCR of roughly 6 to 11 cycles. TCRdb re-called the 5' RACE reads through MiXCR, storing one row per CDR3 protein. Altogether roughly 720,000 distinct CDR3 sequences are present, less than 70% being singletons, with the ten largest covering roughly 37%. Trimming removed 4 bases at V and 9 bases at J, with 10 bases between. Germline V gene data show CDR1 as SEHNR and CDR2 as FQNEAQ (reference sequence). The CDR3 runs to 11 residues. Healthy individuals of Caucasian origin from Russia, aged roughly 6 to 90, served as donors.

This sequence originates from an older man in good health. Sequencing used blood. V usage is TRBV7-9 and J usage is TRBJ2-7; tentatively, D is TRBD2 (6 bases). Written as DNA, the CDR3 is TGTGCCAGCAGCTGGGGAGGTCGGCAGTACTTC. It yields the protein CASSWGGRQYF.